The 11 T cell receptor beta chains below come from one sample, sequenced in a study of blood T cell repertoires in COVID-19. The assay was immunoSEQ multiplex PCR, and TCRdb's table has in-frame clones only and misses some. The sample has 150,000 to 200,000 clones, 88% seen once. The specimen sequenced was PBMCs or T cells enriched from blood (not recorded which). These receptors were taken from a woman aged 50 to 60 who had recovered from COVID-19.

The J gene is TRBJ1-1, the V gene TRBV5-1; 7 positions agree with TRBD1. Germline V gene data show CDR1 as SGHRS and CDR2 as YFSETQ. The trim removed 4 bases at V and 8 bases at J, leaving 5 bases unmatched. This CDR3 has 12 amino acids. CDR3 in amino acids: CASSLQGMEAFF. The CDR3 nucleotides read TGCGCCAGCAGCCTACAGGGGATGGAAGCTTTCTTT. Full variable domain (rest looked up from reference TRBV5-1 and TRBJ1-1): KAGVTQTPRYLIKTRGQQVTLSCSPISGHRSVSWYQQTPGQGLQFLFEYFSETQRNKGNFPGRFSGRQFSNSRSEMNVSTLELGDSALYLCASSLQGMEAFFGQGTRLTVV.

The chain combines TRBV4-3 with TRBJ2-1, with TRBD2 identical over 13 bases. The ends lost 3 bases at V and 10 bases at J; junction bases unmatched: 9. CDR1 and CDR2 (germline): LGHNA, YSLEER. The CDR3 has 16 residues. CDR3 sequence (DNA): TGCGCCAGCAGCCAGTCTTTAGGACTAGCGGGGGAGGAGCAGTTCTTC. Protein sequence: CASSQSLGLAGEEQFF.

The chain uses TRBV5-8 and TRBJ1-1, with 7 nucleotides matching TRBD1. The V and J ends lost 5 bases and 0 bases, in that order; junction bases with no gene match: 7. The length of the CDR3 is 15 residues. Germline loops: CDR1 SGHTS, CDR2 YDEGEE. The CDR3 reads CASRMGQRMNTEAFF. The CDR3 DNA reads as TGTGCCAGCAGAATGGGACAGCGAATGAACACTGAAGCTTTCTTT.

The rearrangement joins TRBV7-2 to TRBJ1-1; D not certain. Germline assignment: CDR1 SGHTA and CDR2 FQGNSA. The CDR3 consists of 13 residues. V was clipped by 2 bases and J by 1 base, with 5 bases between them. The CDR3 protein is CASSLQANTEAFF. CDR3 nucleotide sequence: TGTGCCAGCAGCTTACAAGCGAACACTGAAGCTTTCTTT.

The chain couples TRBV6-5 to TRBJ1-2, with 8 bases lining up with TRBD1. The CDR3 contains 14 residues. Germline V CDR1 and CDR2: MNHEY, SVGAGI. With V trimmed by 1 base and J by 8 bases, 6 bases remained unmatched. CDR3 sequence (DNA): TGTGCCAGCAGTTACTACGGACAGGGAGGAGGCTACACCTTC. Translation: CASSYYGQGGGYTF.

The chain has TRBV4-3 and TRBJ1-1, with D unresolved. V dropped 4 bases and J dropped 3 bases, with 9 bases sitting between them. The germline CDR1 and CDR2 sequences are LGHNA and YSLEER. The CDR3 loop spans 13 amino acids. CDR3 protein: CASSLTADTEAFF. CDR3 coding DNA: TGCGCCAGCAGCCTCACAGCGGACACTGAAGCTTTCTTT.

This clone appeared a single time. The J gene is TRBJ2-2, the V gene TRBV9; D remains unclear. CDR3 size: 16 residues. Germline V gives CDR1 SGDLS, CDR2 YYNGEE. V lost 2 bases, J lost 5 bases, and 16 bases lay in between. This chain's CDR3 is CASSVTGTVETGELFF. In DNA, the CDR3 is TGTGCCAGCAGCGTTACCGGTACAGTCGAGACCGGGGAGCTGTTTTTT.

V is TRBV7-9 and J is TRBJ2-1, with 13 nucleotides matching TRBD2. The CDR3 consists of 19 residues. J gave up 1 base and V 5 bases, and 11 bases lay outside the gene matches. Germline-derived CDR1 and CDR2 are SEHNR and FQNEAQ (reference sequence). Written as DNA, the CDR3 is TGTGCCAGCAGCCCACCGGGACTAGCGGGGCCTAAATCCTACAATGAGCAGTTCTTC. Translated: CASSPPGLAGPKSYNEQFF.

CDR3 DNA sequence: TGTGCCAGCAGCCCTGGGACTAGCGGGGGTATACAAGAGACCCAGTACTTC. Translation gives CASSPGTSGGIQETQYF. This sequence joins TRBV9 and TRBJ2-5, with 14 nucleotides matching TRBD2. The J segment lost 2 bases and the V segment lost 4 bases, leaving 7 bases of the junction unmatched. The germline V gene has CDR1 SGDLS and CDR2 YYNGEE. The CDR3 has 17 residues.

The V gene is TRBV6-2 or TRBV6-3, the J gene TRBJ2-1, with 7 nucleotides matching TRBD2. After removal of 4 bases from V and 6 bases from J, the junction contained 3 bases not matched to a gene. This CDR3 is 13 amino acids long. The germline V gene encodes CDR1 MNHEY and CDR2 SVGEGT. CDR3 sequence reads: CASSWGGGNEQFF. The CDR3 region has the DNA TGTGCCAGCAGTTGGGGGGGTGGCAATGAGCAGTTCTTC.

This clone appeared once. This sequence joins TRBV24-1 and TRBJ2-1, with 8 bases lining up with TRBD2. Germline values: CDR1 KGHDR, CDR2 SFDVKD. The V gene end was trimmed by 2 bases and the J gene end by 9 bases; junction bases not matched to a gene: 11. The length of the CDR3 is 16 residues. The CDR3 is CATSDSGTSDYGEQFF. The CDR3 DNA follows: TGTGCCACCAGTGATTCCGGGACTAGTGATTATGGTGAGCAGTTCTTC.